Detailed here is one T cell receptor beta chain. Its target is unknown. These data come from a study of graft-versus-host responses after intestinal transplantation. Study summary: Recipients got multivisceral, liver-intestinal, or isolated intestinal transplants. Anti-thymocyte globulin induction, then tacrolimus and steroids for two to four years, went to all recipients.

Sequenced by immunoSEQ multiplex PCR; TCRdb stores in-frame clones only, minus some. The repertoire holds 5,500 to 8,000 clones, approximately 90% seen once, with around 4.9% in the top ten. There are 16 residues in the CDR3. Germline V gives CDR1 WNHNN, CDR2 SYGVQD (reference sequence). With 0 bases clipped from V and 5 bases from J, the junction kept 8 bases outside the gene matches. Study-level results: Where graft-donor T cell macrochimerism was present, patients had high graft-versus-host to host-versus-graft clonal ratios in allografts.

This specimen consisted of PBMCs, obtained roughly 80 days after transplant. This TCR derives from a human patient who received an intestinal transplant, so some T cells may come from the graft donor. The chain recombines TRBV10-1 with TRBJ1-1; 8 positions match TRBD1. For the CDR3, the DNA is TGCGCCAGCAGTGAGTCGAGACAGGGGAATGAGACTGAAGCTTTCTTT. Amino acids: CASSESRQGNETEAFF.